Below are 31 T cell receptor beta chains sequenced from a single sample in a study of T cell changes during pregnancy in multiple sclerosis. TCRdb keeps only in-frame clones here, not all; method: immunoSEQ multiplex PCR. The data contain tens of thousands of clones, around 95% of them singletons. Sequenced material: peripheral blood, taken in the second trimester of pregnancy. These receptors came from a female donor in good health, enrolled as a control in a pregnancy study.

CDR3 sequence (DNA): TGCGCCAGCAGCCCAGGGGGACAGAACACCGGGGAGCTGTTTTTT. It specifies CASSPGGQNTGELFF. The chain links TRBV4-1 to TRBJ2-2, with 7 nucleotides matching TRBD1. The CDR3 length is 15 residues. The junction had 3 bases not matched to a gene; V was cut back by 4 bases and J by 1 base. CDR1 MGHRA and CDR2 YSYEKL come from the germline V gene.

The DNA for the CDR3 is TGTGCCAGCAGCTTGGAGAGAGACTCCTACAATGAGCAGTTCTTC. Translated, it gives CASSLERDSYNEQFF. This chain connects TRBV5-4 to TRBJ2-1; D uncertain. Trimming stripped 0 bases from V and 0 bases from J, with 7 bases between. Germline CDR1 SGHNT, CDR2 YYREEE (reference sequence). This CDR3 region has 15 residues.

V gene TRBV11-2 combines with J gene TRBJ1-2, with D possibly being TRBD1 (5 bases). V was shortened by 5 bases and J by 0 bases, with 19 bases between the two germline ends. The CDR3 is 17 residues long. Germline V gives CDR1 SGHAT, CDR2 FQNNGV. DNA for the CDR3: TGTGCCAGCAGCCCCGGTGCGTGGGGGGAAGCTAACTATGGCTACACCTTC. This sequence encodes CASSPGAWGEANYGYTF.

The rearrangement links TRBV12-5 to TRBJ1-2, with TRBD1 as a possible D gene (6 bases). Germline V gene lookup returns CDR1 LGHNT and CDR2 FRNRAP. V lost 4 bases, J lost 4 bases, and 19 bases lay in between. The CDR3 length is 16 residues. The chain's CDR3 is CASGSRGKDRTYGYTF. DNA of the CDR3: TGTGCTAGTGGTTCAAGAGGGAAGGACAGAACCTATGGCTACACCTTC.

J is TRBJ1-6 and V is TRBV9; D is uncertain. The germline gives CDR1 SGDLS, CDR2 YYNGEE. This CDR3 comprises 13 residues. The V end lost 1 base, the J end lost 8 bases, and 7 bases lay between the germline ends. The chain's CDR3 is CASSVKEDSPLHF. The CDR3 DNA follows: TGTGCCAGCAGCGTAAAGGAGGATTCACCCCTCCACTTT. The entire variable domain, with the rest obtained from reference TRBV9 and TRBJ1-6, is as follows: DSGVTQTPKHLITATGQRVTLRCSPRSGDLSVYWYQQSLDQGLQFLIQYYNGEERAKGNILERFSAQQFPDLHSELNLSSLELGDSALYFCASSVKEDSPLHFGNGTRLTVT.

The V and J genes are TRBV4-3 and TRBJ2-7; 7 positions agree with TRBD1. This CDR3 spans 14 amino acids. The ends lost 1 base at V and 2 bases at J; junction bases unmatched: 2. Germline V gives CDR1 LGHNA, CDR2 YSLEER. CDR3 sequence (DNA): TGCGCCAGCAGCCAAGTTCAGGGGGCCTACGAGCAGTACTTC. Translating it yields CASSQVQGAYEQYF.

This sequence joins TRBV5-1 and TRBJ1-5; perhaps TRBD1 as D (5 bases). This CDR3 contains 15 residues. Germline loops: CDR1 SGHRS, CDR2 YFSETQ. V lost 4 bases, J lost 0 bases, and 11 bases lay in between. This CDR3 is CASSPTDYSNQPQHF. The CDR3 bases are TGCGCCAGCAGCCCGACAGATTATAGCAATCAGCCCCAGCATTTT.

The chain combines TRBV30 with TRBJ1-4, with TRBD1 as a possible D gene (6 bases). Germline V CDR1 and CDR2: GTSNPN, SVGIG (reference sequence). The V end was cut by 1 base, the J end by 7 bases, with 22 bases between. This CDR3 region has 17 residues. The chain's CDR3 is CAWSGVLGEPTGEKLFF. The CDR3 DNA reads as TGTGCCTGGAGTGGAGTTTTAGGGGAACCGACAGGTGAAAAACTGTTTTTT. The full variable domain, in which reference TRBV30 and TRBJ1-4 provide the parts outside the CDR3, is SQTIHQWPATLVQPVGSPLSLECTVEGTSNPNLYWYRQAAGRGLQLLFYSVGIGQISSEVPQNLSASRPQDRQFILSSKKLLLSDSGFYLCAWSGVLGEPTGEKLFFGSGTQLSVL.

The V call is TRBV2, the J call TRBJ2-1, with 7 bases that match TRBD1. Germline loops: CDR1 SNHLY, CDR2 FYNNEI. J was trimmed by 5 bases and V by 5 bases; bases with no gene match: 6. The CDR3 contains 14 residues. CDR3 region: CASSKGQGDNEQFF. The CDR3 bases are TGTGCCAGCAGTAAGGGGCAGGGGGACAATGAGCAGTTCTTC.

The chain couples TRBV9 to TRBJ1-1, with TRBD1 identical over 10 bases. J lost 4 bases, V lost 0 bases, and 9 bases had no gene match. CDR1 and CDR2 from the germline V gene are SGDLS and YYNGEE. The CDR3 loop spans 17 amino acids. As DNA, the CDR3 is TGTGCCAGCAGCGTAGGTGGGACAGGGGTGAAGGGCACTGAAGCTTTCTTT. This encodes CASSVGGTGVKGTEAFF.

CDR3 loop: CASSGGLAGQETQYF. The CDR3 region has the DNA TGTGCCAGCAGCGGTGGACTAGCGGGGCAAGAGACCCAGTACTTC. The chain has TRBV11-1 and TRBJ2-5; TRBD2 matches at 12 bases. Looked up from germline, CDR1 is SGHAT and CDR2 is FQDESV (reference sequence). The length of the CDR3 is 15 residues. Losses at the gene ends were 5 bases for V and 2 bases for J; bases not matched to a gene: 3.

The chain carries TRBV9 and TRBJ2-7; D is perhaps TRBD2 (5 bases). There are 12 residues in the CDR3. V shed 3 bases and J shed 3 bases, with 7 bases lying between them. Germline V gene lookup returns CDR1 SGDLS and CDR2 YYNGEE. CDR3 residues: CASSGRDYEQYF. The DNA for the CDR3 is TGTGCCAGCAGCGGCCGGGACTACGAGCAGTACTTC.

This clone appeared a single time. The CDR3 reads CASSLDRADGYTF. The CDR3 region has the DNA TGTGCCAGTAGCCTCGACAGGGCGGATGGCTACACCTTC. The gene calls are TRBV19 and TRBJ1-2; 7 nucleotides match TRBD1. V shed 6 bases and J 6 bases; nucleotides not matched to a gene: 7. The CDR3 is made up of 13 amino acids. Per the germline V gene, CDR1 is LNHDA and CDR2 is SQIVND (reference sequence).

The chain joins TRBV30 to TRBJ2-2; 11 nucleotides agree with TRBD2. The CDR3 covers 16 residues. CDR1 GTSNPN and CDR2 SVGIG come from the germline V gene (reference sequence). V lost 4 bases to trimming and J lost 6 bases; unmatched junction nucleotides: 10. CDR3 bases: TGTGCCTGGAACTACGGTCTAGCGGGGGGTCCCGGGGAGCTGTTTTTT. This sequence encodes CAWNYGLAGGPGELFF.

The CDR3 region has the DNA TGTGCCAGCAGTCCGAGGGACATCTCGGTTTATGGCTACACCTTC. Protein sequence: CASSPRDISVYGYTF. This sequence joins TRBV6-5 and TRBJ1-2, with D perhaps matching TRBD1 (6 bases). The length of the CDR3 is 15 residues. Between the trimmed V and J ends, which lost 5 bases and 5 bases, there was a span of 18 bases. Germline CDR1 MNHEY, CDR2 SVGAGI.

The chain is built from TRBV19 and TRBJ2-6, with D hard to call. CDR1 is LNHDA and CDR2 is SQIVND in the germline V gene (reference sequence). Deletions cut 4 bases from V and 4 bases from J, with 2 bases between. CDR3 length: 12 amino acids. Here the CDR3 DNA reads TGTGCCAGTAGTACGGGGGCCAACGTCCTGACTTTC. This translates into CASSTGANVLTF.

V is TRBV5-1 and J is TRBJ1-1; no clear D gene. CDR3 size: 15 residues. The V and J ends lost 1 base and 1 base respectively, with 11 bases between them. CDR1 SGHRS and CDR2 YFSETQ come from the germline V gene. The CDR3 bases are TGCGCCAGCAGCTTGTCCGGGAGGGCGAACACTGAAGCTTTCTTT. Translated, it gives CASSLSGRANTEAFF.

In this sample, this clone turned up a few times. V usage is TRBV9 and J usage is TRBJ1-1; D not certain. Germline CDR1 reads SGDLS; CDR2 reads YYNGEE. This CDR3 region has 15 residues. The V end was cut by 0 bases, the J end by 3 bases, with 12 bases between. The CDR3 loop is CASSVEAGKDTEAFF. Here the CDR3 DNA reads TGTGCCAGCAGCGTAGAGGCAGGCAAGGACACTGAAGCTTTCTTT.

This chain links TRBV19 with TRBJ1-5, with D unclear. The germline V gene encodes CDR1 LNHDA and CDR2 SQIVND (reference sequence). The CDR3 has 14 residues. V was trimmed by 7 bases and J by 1 base, leaving 11 bases between them. Here the CDR3 reads CASKTRESNQPQHF. CDR3 coding DNA: TGTGCCAGTAAAACTCGGGAAAGCAATCAGCCCCAGCATTTT.

V gene TRBV18 combines with J gene TRBJ2-5, with 7 bases that match TRBD2. The CDR3 runs 14 residues. CDR1 is KGHSH and CDR2 is LQKENI in the germline V gene. V trimming: 0 bases; J trimming: 8 bases; junction bases outside the gene matches: 6. CDR3 nucleotide sequence: TGTGCCAGCTCACCACCTCTGGAGCGGGGAACCCAGTACTTC. Translated: CASSPPLERGTQYF.

This sequence joins TRBV19 and TRBJ2-3, with D possibly being TRBD2 (5 bases). V was pared by 5 bases and J by 1 base, with 16 bases between. The germline gives CDR1 LNHDA, CDR2 SQIVND (reference sequence). The CDR3 consists of 16 residues. This CDR3 reads CASSYPPAAGTDTQYF. The CDR3 nucleotides are TGTGCCAGTAGTTATCCACCAGCGGCCGGCACAGATACGCAGTATTTT.

This clone was seen a few times. The chain is built from TRBV10-3 and TRBJ2-5; 11 positions agree with TRBD1. CDR1 is ENHRY and CDR2 is SYGVKD in the germline V gene. The trim removed 3 bases at V and 2 bases at J, leaving 5 bases unmatched. This CDR3 comprises 16 residues. DNA of the CDR3: TGTGCCATCAGTGACCCGGGACAGGGGGGTCAAGAGACCCAGTACTTC. It yields the protein CAISDPGQGGQETQYF.

The rearrangement links TRBV7-9 to TRBJ1-1; 9 bases map to TRBD1. Per germline, CDR1 SEHNR and CDR2 FQNEAQ (reference sequence). The CDR3 loop spans 14 amino acids. V was pared by 5 bases and J by 4 bases, with 5 bases of the junction left unmatched. CDR3 amino acids: CASSVGQGGTEAFF. The CDR3 DNA is TGTGCCAGCAGCGTGGGACAGGGAGGCACTGAAGCTTTCTTT.

The chain carries TRBV19 and TRBJ1-5; 7 nucleotides match TRBD1. Germline V gene data show CDR1 as LNHDA and CDR2 as SQIVND (reference sequence). This CDR3 comprises 14 residues. J gave up 7 bases and V 4 bases, and 7 bases lay outside the gene matches. The CDR3 bases are TGTGCCAGTAGTACAAACCAGGGGGGACAGCCCCAGCATTTT. Translated: CASSTNQGGQPQHF.

The chain combines TRBV7-2 with TRBJ2-1; 7 bases map to TRBD1. The germline gives CDR1 SGHTA, CDR2 FQGNSA. The CDR3 has 16 amino acids. J gave up 0 bases and V 1 base, and 3 bases lay outside the gene matches. In DNA, the CDR3 is TGTGCCAGCAGCTTAGAGGGGGCGAGCTCCTACAATGAGCAGTTCTTC. Its protein product is CASSLEGASSYNEQFF. The whole variable domain, remainder taken from reference TRBV7-2 and TRBJ2-1, is GAGVSQSPSNKVTEKGKDVELRCDPISGHTALYWYRQSLGQGLEFLIYFQGNSAPDKSGLPSDRFSAERTGGSVSTLTIQRTQQEDSAVYLCASSLEGASSYNEQFFGPGTRLTVL.

The chain combines TRBV10-1 with TRBJ2-3; tentatively, D is TRBD2 (6 bases). V lost 10 bases and J lost 8, with 13 bases in between. The CDR3 consists of 11 residues. Germline V gene data show CDR1 as WNHNN and CDR2 as SYGVQD (reference sequence). The CDR3 loop reads CATRDWFTQYF. Written as DNA, the CDR3 is TGCGCCACCCGGGACTGGTTTACGCAGTATTTT.

The chain joins TRBV9 to TRBJ2-1, with D possibly TRBD1 on 5 matching bases. V gave up 0 bases and J gave up 7 bases, with 8 bases separating them. The CDR3 spans 13 residues. Germline V gene data show CDR1 as SGDLS and CDR2 as YYNGEE. The CDR3 coding sequence is TGTGCCAGCAGCGTAGGACAGTTGAATGAGCAGTTCTTC. Protein sequence: CASSVGQLNEQFF.

V and J are TRBV11-2 and TRBJ1-2; 7 bases are a match to TRBD1. Germline V CDR1 and CDR2: SGHAT, FQNNGV. The CDR3 loop spans 15 amino acids. The trim removed 1 base at V and 3 bases at J, leaving 5 bases unmatched. CDR3 coding DNA: TGTGCCAGCAGCTTAGGTTCAGGGGGACACTATGGCTACACCTTC. This gives the protein CASSLGSGGHYGYTF.

The chain joins TRBV14 to TRBJ1-2, with D unresolved. From germline, CDR1 is SGHDN and CDR2 FVKESK. CDR3 length equals 13 residues. Trimming shortened V by 2 bases and J by 3 bases, and 7 bases separated the two germline ends. The CDR3 bases are TGTGCCAGCAGCCAAAACTTGCACTATGGCTACACCTTC. It translates to CASSQNLHYGYTF.

The count of this clone is one. V usage is TRBV27 and J usage is TRBJ2-2; a weak D match, TRBD1 (6 bases). V gave up 2 bases and J gave up 6 bases, with 13 bases separating them. The CDR3 runs 15 residues. Germline V gene lookup returns CDR1 MNHEY and CDR2 SMNVEV (reference sequence). The CDR3 protein is CASSLLQGEAGELFF. In DNA form, the CDR3 reads TGTGCCAGCAGTTTACTACAGGGCGAGGCCGGGGAGCTGTTTTTT.

This clone was counted a single time. The V call is TRBV2, the J call TRBJ1-5, with TRBD1 matching over 7 bases. V shed 4 bases, J shed 6 bases, and the junction held 6 bases outside the gene matches. The germline V gene encodes CDR1 SNHLY and CDR2 FYNNEI. This CDR3 is built from 14 residues. CDR3 amino acids: CASSVEGAVQPQHF. CDR3 nucleotides: TGTGCCAGCAGTGTAGAGGGGGCGGTTCAGCCCCAGCATTTT.